Listed here is a single T cell receptor (beta chain). Its antigen is as yet unknown. CDR1 is MNHEY, CDR2 SMNVEV, per germline (reference sequence). This CDR3 contains 14 residues. The V segment lost 5 bases and the J segment 6 bases; nucleotides outside the gene matches: 7. The data were obtained in a study of shared clonotypes between healthy human individuals. Study outcomes and limitations: The naive CD4 repertoires of a few donors were compared, and roughly 5% of clonotypes were shared. Sample collection involved blood only; tissue repertoires are likely different.

Selected positively for CCR7 and CD45RO-negative, naive CD8 cells excluded terminally differentiated effector memory CD45RA+ cells. A 200 ng quantity of DNA, 25,000 to 35,000 T cell genomes, went into the sorted-subset replicate PCRs. The protocol was immunoSEQ multiplex PCR, while the TCRdb copy is restricted to in-frame clones and leaves out a portion. The sample consists of hundreds of thousands of clones, around 96% of them appearing once. Input material: naive CD8+ T cells sorted from blood. The rearrangement joins TRBV27 to TRBJ1-5; 7 nucleotides align to TRBD1. This sequence originates from a woman aged 30 to 39 in good health. CDR3 amino acids: CASSTTGEIQPQHF. The CDR3 bases are TGTGCCAGCAGTACCACAGGGGAAATTCAGCCCCAGCATTTT.